There are a few counts of the clone carrying this T cell receptor beta chain. Its antigen is as yet unknown. This clone may be a read error of a much larger clone one base away. The data were obtained in a study of T cells in Graves' hyperthyroidism and ophthalmopathy. The study left out patients who had uncontrolled infection, other autoimmune disease, pregnancy or lactation. The source of the PBMCs was around 9 ml of fresh peripheral blood. General study points: Stable hyperthyroidism was separated from ophthalmopathy by a model based on 13 V-J features.

Amplified TCR beta CDR3 regions came from RNA transcripts. The HTBI primer set was used in a first-round RT-PCR of the TCR CDR3. In TCRdb, the multiplex PCR reads were re-called with MiXCR into one record per CDR3 protein. The data contain about 380,000 distinct CDR3 sequences, about 15% of them singletons. This CDR3 region has 13 residues. This clonotype was sampled from a woman aged 55-75 years with Graves' hyperthyroidism. The V gene is TRBV12-3 or TRBV12-4, the J gene TRBJ1-4; a possible D gene is TRBD1 (5 bases). The sequencing input was blood. CDR3 region: CVSSLGGYEKLFF. Here the CDR3 DNA reads TGTGTCAGCAGTTTGGGGGGGTATGAAAAACTGTTTTTT.